The sequence of this T cell receptor (beta chain) was determined in a study of control samples from healthy donors and cancer patients. V was cut by 3 bases and J by 3 bases, with 18 bases left in between. Germline loops: CDR1 SNHLY, CDR2 FYNNEI. The CDR3 spans 16 residues. Sequencing was performed with immunoSEQ multiplex PCR; in TCRdb, only in-frame clones are kept and a portion is missing. The sample yields 150,000 to 200,000 clones, 90% to 95% seen once. The receptor comes from a man between 18 and 29 years old in good health. Material: blood. The chain carries TRBV2 and TRBJ2-7, with D maybe TRBD1 (6 bases). This CDR3 reads CASSDRGLSRVYEQYF. Here the CDR3 DNA reads TGTGCCAGCAGTGACAGGGGTCTGAGTAGGGTCTACGAGCAGTACTTC.